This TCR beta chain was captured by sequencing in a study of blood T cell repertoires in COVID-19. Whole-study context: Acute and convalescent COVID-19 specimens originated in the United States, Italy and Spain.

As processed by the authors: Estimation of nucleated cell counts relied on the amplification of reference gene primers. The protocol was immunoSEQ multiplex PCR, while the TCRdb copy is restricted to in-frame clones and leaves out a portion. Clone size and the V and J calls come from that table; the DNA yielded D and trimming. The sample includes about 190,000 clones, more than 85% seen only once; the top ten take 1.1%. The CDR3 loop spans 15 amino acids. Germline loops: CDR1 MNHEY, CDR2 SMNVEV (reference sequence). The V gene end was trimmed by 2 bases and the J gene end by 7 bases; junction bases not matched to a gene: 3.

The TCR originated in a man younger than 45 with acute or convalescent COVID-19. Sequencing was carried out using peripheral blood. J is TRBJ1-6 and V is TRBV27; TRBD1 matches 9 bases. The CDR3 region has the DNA TGTGCCAGCAGTTTACCGGGACAGGGCAATTCACCCCTCCACTTT. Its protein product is CASSLPGQGNSPLHF.